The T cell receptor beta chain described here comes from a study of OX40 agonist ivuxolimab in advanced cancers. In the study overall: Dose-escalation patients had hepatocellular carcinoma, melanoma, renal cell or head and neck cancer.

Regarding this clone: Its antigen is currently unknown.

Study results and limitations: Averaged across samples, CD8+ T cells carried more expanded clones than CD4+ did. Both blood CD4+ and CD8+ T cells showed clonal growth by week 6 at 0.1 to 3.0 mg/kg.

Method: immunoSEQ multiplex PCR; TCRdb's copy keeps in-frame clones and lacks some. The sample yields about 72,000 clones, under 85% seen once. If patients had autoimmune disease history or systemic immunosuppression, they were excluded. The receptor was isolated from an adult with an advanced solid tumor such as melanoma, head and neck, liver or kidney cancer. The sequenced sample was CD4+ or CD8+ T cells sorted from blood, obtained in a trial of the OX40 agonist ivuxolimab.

The CDR3 here is CASSLNFGGPQHF. The CDR3 coding sequence is TGTGCCAGCAGCTTGAACTTTGGAGGGCCCCAGCATTTT. The chain joins TRBV5-6 to TRBJ1-5; D remains unclear. Looked up from germline, CDR1 is SGHDT and CDR2 is YYEEEE. V gave up 1 base and J gave up 9 bases, with 11 bases separating them. The length of the CDR3 is 13 residues.